This T cell receptor (beta chain) derives from a study of blood T cell repertoires in COVID-19. Study-wide context: PBMCs, B-cell-depleted T cells, or T cells were the source of the cDNA or gDNA that made up the material.

Libraries were prepared by immunoSEQ multiplex PCR; TCRdb keeps only in-frame clonotypes and omits some of them. The top ten clones hold 7.9% of a sample with some 110,000 clones, about 81% of them seen once. The length of the CDR3 is 14 residues. The trim removed 1 base at V and 13 bases at J, leaving 12 bases unmatched. CDR1 is MNHEY and CDR2 is SVGEGT in the germline V gene. This receptor was taken from a man between 65 and 85 years old with acute or convalescent COVID-19. The chain joins TRBV6-2 or TRBV6-3 to TRBJ1-2; 7 bases map to TRBD1. Sequencing was done on a sample of peripheral blood. This CDR3 is CASSYYTGTDILTF. The CDR3, as DNA: TGTGCCAGCAGTTACTACACCGGGACAGACATTCTCACCTTC.